This TCR beta chain was sequenced for a study of PD-1 blockade in classical Hodgkin lymphoma. Study results and caveats: The repertoire differences lack a defined cause, possibly disease activity or prior therapy. Newly diagnosed patients were said to have less baseline TCR diversity than healthy donors did. Anyone who began nivolumab under 1 year after ASCT was excluded.

Method: immunoSEQ multiplex PCR; TCRdb's copy keeps in-frame clones and lacks some. This table has some 58,000 clones, around 89% appearing once. Trimming left V 0 bases short and J 4 bases short, with 13 bases between. In germline, CDR1 is SGHRS, CDR2 YFSETQ. The length of the CDR3 is 15 residues. Notes on this clone: Its specificity is unknown.

Brentuximab vedotin exposure varied among the patients, all of whom had relapsed after autologous stem cell transplantation. V gene TRBV5-1 combines with J gene TRBJ1-1; D unresolved. This sample comprised peripheral blood mononuclear cells (PBMCs), obtained before the second cycle of nivolumab. The TCR sequence derives from a human donor with classical Hodgkin lymphoma. CDR3 sequence: CASSLAGSRGTEAFF. In DNA, the CDR3 is TGCGCCAGCAGCTTGGCCGGCAGCCGCGGCACTGAAGCTTTCTTT.